The next 3 T cell receptor beta chains were all read from a single sample in a study of regulatory T cells in long-lasting Graves disease. According to the study, TCR beta libraries were built with iRepertoire HTBI primers and CDR3-region Arm-PCR. TCRdb used MiXCR to reprocess the multiplex PCR reads, holding one entry per CDR3 protein. The sample carries 500,000 to 800,000 distinct CDR3 sequences, 30% recorded once. Stated time point: persistent/refractory GD, antithyroid drugs over 5 years with positive TRAb. Preparation of the TCR library used RNA extracted from PBMCs. Sequencing used peripheral blood mononuclear cells (PBMCs), obtained when the disease was refractory, from a patient treated with antithyroid drugs. These TCRs come from a female donor with Graves disease.

CDR3 loop: CSARGGHGYTF. CDR3 DNA sequence: TGCAGTGCTAGGGGGGGGCACGGCTACACCTTC. The genes are TRBV20-1 and TRBJ1-2; possible D gene TRBD1, 6 bases. V lost 3 bases and J lost 8, with 10 bases in between. Germline CDR1 DFQATT, CDR2 SNEGSKA (reference sequence). The length of the CDR3 is 11 residues.

The V call is TRBV20-1, the J call TRBJ2-5, with D perhaps TRBD2 (6 bases). The V and J ends lost 6 bases and 4 bases respectively, with 18 bases between them. The CDR3 has 14 amino acids. CDR1 is DFQATT, CDR2 SNEGSKA, per germline (reference sequence). The CDR3 is CSATLPGEGETQYF. In nucleotides, the CDR3 is TGCAGTGCCACACTACCGGGAGAGGGAGAGACCCAGTACTTC.

J is TRBJ1-3 and V is TRBV6-1; TRBD1 matches at 8 bases. Trimming removed 6 bases from V and 2 bases from J; junction bases left unmatched: 9. Per the germline V gene, CDR1 is MNHNS and CDR2 is SASEGT. This CDR3 contains 16 residues. The CDR3 region is CASSARTGITGNTIYF. CDR3 DNA: TGTGCCAGCAGCGCCCGGACAGGGATTACTGGAAACACCATATATTTT.